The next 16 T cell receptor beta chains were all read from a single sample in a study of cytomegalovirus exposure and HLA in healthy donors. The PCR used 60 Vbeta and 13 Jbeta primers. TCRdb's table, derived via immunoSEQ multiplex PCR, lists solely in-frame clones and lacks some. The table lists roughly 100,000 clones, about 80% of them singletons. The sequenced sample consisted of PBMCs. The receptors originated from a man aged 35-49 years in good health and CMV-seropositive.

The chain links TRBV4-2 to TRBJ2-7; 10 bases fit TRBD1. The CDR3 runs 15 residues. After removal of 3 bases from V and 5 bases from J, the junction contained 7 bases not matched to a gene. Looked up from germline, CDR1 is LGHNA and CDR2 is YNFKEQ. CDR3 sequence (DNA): TGTGCCAGCAGCCACAATCGACAGGGGGCGGACGAGCAGTACTTC. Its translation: CASSHNRQGADEQYF.

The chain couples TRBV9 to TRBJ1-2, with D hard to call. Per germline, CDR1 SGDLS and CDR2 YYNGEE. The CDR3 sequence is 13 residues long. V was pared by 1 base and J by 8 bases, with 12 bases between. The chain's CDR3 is CASSVREWGGYTF. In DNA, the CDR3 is TGTGCCAGCAGCGTAAGGGAGTGGGGAGGCTACACCTTC.

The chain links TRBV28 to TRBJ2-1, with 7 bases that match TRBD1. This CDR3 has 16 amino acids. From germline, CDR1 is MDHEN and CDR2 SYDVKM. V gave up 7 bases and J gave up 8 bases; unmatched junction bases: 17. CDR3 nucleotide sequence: TGTGCCAGCACCCTAGGGATCCGACAGGGTGGTCATGAGCAGTTCTTC. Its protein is CASTLGIRQGGHEQFF.

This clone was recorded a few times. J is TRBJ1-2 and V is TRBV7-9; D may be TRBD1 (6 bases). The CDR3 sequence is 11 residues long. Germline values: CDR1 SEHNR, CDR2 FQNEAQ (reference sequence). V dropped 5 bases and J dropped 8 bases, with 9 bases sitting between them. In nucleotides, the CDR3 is TGTGCCAGCAGCCAGGGGAGCGGCTACACCTTC. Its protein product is CASSQGSGYTF.

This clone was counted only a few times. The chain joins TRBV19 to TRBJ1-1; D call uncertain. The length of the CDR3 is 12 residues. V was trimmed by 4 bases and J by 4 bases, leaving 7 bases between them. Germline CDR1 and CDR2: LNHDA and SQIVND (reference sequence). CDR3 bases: TGTGCCAGTAGTAGGCAGTTCACTGAAGCTTTCTTT. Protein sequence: CASSRQFTEAFF. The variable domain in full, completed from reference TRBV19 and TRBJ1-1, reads DGGITQSPKYLFRKEGQNVTLSCEQNLNHDAMYWYRQDPGQGLRLIYYSQIVNDFQKGDIAEGYSVSREKKESFPLTVTSAQKNPTAFYLCASSRQFTEAFFGQGTRLTVV.

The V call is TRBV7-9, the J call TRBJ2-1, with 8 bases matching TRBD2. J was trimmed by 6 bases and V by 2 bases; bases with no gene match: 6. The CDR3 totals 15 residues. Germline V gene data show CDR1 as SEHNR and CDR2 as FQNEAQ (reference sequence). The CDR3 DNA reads TGTGCCAGCAGCTTATACGGACTAGCAATCAATGAGCAGTTCTTC. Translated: CASSLYGLAINEQFF. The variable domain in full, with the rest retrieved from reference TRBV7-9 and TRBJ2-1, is DTGVSQNPRHKITKRGQNVTFRCDPISEHNRLYWYRQTLGQGPEFLTYFQNEAQLEKSRLLSDRFSAERPKGSFSTLEIQRTEQGDSAMYLCASSLYGLAINEQFFGPGTRLTVL.

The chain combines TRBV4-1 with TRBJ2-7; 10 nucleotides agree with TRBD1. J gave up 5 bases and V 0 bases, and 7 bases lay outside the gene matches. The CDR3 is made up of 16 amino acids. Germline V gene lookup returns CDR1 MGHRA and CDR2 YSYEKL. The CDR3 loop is CASSQDLTGGVDEQYF. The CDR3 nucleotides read TGCGCCAGCAGCCAAGATCTGACAGGGGGCGTCGACGAGCAGTACTTC.

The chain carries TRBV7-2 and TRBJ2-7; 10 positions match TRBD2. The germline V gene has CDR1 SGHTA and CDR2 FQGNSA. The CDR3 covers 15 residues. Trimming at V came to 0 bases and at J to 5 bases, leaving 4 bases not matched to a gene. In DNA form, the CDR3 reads TGTGCCAGCAGCTTAGCCCTAGCGGGAGTCGACGAGCAGTACTTC. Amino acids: CASSLALAGVDEQYF.

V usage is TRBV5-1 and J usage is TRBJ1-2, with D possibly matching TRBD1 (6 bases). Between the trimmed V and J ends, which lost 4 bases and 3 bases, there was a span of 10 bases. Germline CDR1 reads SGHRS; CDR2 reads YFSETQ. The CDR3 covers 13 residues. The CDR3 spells CASSRGQDYGYTF. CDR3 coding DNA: TGCGCCAGCAGCCGGGGACAAGACTATGGCTACACCTTC.

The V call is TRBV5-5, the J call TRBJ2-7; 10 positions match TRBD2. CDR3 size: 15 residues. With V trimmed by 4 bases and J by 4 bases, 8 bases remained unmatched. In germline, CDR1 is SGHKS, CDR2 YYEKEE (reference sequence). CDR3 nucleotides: TGTGCCAGCAGCCGTGAGCGGGGGGGGAGGTACGAGCAGTACTTC. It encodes CASSRERGGRYEQYF.

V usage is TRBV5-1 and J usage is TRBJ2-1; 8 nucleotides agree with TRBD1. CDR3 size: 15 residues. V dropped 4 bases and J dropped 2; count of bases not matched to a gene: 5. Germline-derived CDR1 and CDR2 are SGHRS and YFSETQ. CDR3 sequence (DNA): TGCGCCAGCAGCCAAGGACAGGGCCCCTACAATGAGCAGTTCTTC. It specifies CASSQGQGPYNEQFF.

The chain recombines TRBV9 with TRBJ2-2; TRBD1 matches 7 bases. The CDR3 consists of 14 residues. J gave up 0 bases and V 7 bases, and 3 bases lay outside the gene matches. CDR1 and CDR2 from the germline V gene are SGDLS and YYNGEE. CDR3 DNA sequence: TGTGCCAGCCAGCAGGGGGCGAACACCGGGGAGCTGTTTTTT. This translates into CASQQGANTGELFF.

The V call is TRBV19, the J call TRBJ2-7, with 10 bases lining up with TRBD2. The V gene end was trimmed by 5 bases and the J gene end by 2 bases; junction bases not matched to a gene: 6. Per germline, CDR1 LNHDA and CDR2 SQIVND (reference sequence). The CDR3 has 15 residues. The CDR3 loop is CASSVILAGPYEQYF. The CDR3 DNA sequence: TGTGCCAGTAGTGTAATACTAGCGGGGCCCTACGAGCAGTACTTC.

The CDR3 sequence: CASSSQGRAKNIQYF. Here the CDR3 DNA reads TGTGCCAGCAGCTCGCAGGGTAGGGCCAAAAACATTCAGTACTTC. This chain links TRBV13 with TRBJ2-4; tentative D call: TRBD1 (5 bases). Germline loops: CDR1 PRHDT, CDR2 FYEKMQ (reference sequence). The CDR3 is made up of 15 amino acids. Trimming shortened V by 4 bases and J by 1 base, and 11 bases separated the two germline ends.

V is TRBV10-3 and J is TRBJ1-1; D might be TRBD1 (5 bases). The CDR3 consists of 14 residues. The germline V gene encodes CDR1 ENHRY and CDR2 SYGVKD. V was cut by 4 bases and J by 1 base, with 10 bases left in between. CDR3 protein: CAISGLGGNTEAFF. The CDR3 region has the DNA TGTGCCATCAGTGGCCTCGGGGGGAACACTGAAGCTTTCTTT.

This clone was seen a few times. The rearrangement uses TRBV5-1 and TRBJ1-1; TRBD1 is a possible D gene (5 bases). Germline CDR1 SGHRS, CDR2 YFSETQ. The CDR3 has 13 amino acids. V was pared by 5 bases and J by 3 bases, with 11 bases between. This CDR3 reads CASRAGQDTEAFF. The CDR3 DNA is TGCGCCAGCAGAGCAGGGCAGGACACTGAAGCTTTCTTT.